The subject of this entry is one T cell receptor (beta chain). The table lists this clonotype with a few counts. Its recognized antigen is unknown. No per-base quality is available; no much larger clone lies one base away. TCR beta CDR3 regions were amplified from RNA transcripts. A first-round RT-PCR of the TCR CDR3 used the HTBI primer set with the Qiagen OneStep RT-PCR kit. A second multiplex PCR round built the libraries, followed by size selection and purification. Libraries were sequenced paired-end with 100 bp reads on an Illumina HiSeq2000. Turning to the authors' computational methods: SOAPnuke was used to process the raw data, removing reads that contained adapters or uncalled bases, had a mean Phred below 15, or lacked an exact match to the constant primer or identifier. COPE v1.2.5 was used to merge high-quality paired reads, and clonotypes were defined as unique nucleotide sequences. Clonotypes were aligned to IMGT TRBV, TRBD and TRBJ reference segments using MiTCR v1.1. The analysis included only V-J combinations with a frequency above 0.0001, which together covered 99.2% of the repertoires. The TCS score was defined as F50 (clonal expansion) divided by E x V (chaos), with BLOSUM62-based TCRdist calculated between CDR3 peptides within each V-J. Welch's t-statistics and random forest reduced 514 V-J features to 13, which were used in a naive Bayes classifier (R e1071). TCRdb trimmed the raw reads at Q25, called clones with MiXCR and kept productive beta chains. Identical CDR3 proteins give one entry, which carries the most common genes and DNA. TCRdb's processing, not the authors', yielded these V and J calls. For this sample there are almost 500,000 distinct CDR3 sequences; approximately 22% appear just once. About half of the sample goes to the ten largest clones.

Including the terminal cysteine and phenylalanine, the CDR3 comprises 11 residues. The kept DNA is CDR3 alone, 33 bases in frame from the first base. V ends up 10 bases short and J 3 bases short, with an unmatched junction base count of 2. This record belongs to a study of T cells in Graves' hyperthyroidism and ophthalmopathy (dated by TCRdb to the late 2010s). For the study in its entirety: Peripheral blood was collected at initial diagnosis, before any treatment. To identify TCR V-J signatures that set the groups apart, the researchers used a discovery cohort of 100 or so patients, made up of roughly 40 with Graves' ophthalmopathy and some 55 with stable Graves' hyperthyroidism. Whether ophthalmopathy could be predicted prospectively was tested in an independent validation cohort made up of roughly 20 hyperthyroidism patients plus 17 patients who later progressed to ophthalmopathy. The 95 to 100 discovery patients were randomly divided into training and test sets at a 7:3 ratio. Thyroid tissue and blood T-cell repertoires from about six Graves' hyperthyroidism patients were also compared in the study. Once sampling was done, hyperthyroidism patients were given methimazole at a starting dose of 30 mg daily, whereas ophthalmopathy patients were given high-dose intravenous methylprednisolone. According to the paper, TCR Vbeta CDR3 sequencing was carried out on 120 to 150 peripheral blood samples, which came from over 40 ophthalmopathy, around 75 hyperthyroidism and roughly 17 progressor patients. The research as a whole found: Most expanded thyroid clonotypes (frequency above 0.001) were also found in blood, which suggests that blood repertoires may mirror thyroid immune responses. In validation, the model predicted progression to ophthalmopathy with about 71% sensitivity and 72% to 75% specificity, a median of 6.5 months before onset. No statistical method was used to set the sample size in advance, and investigators knew the group allocation. In cross-validation, a model built on a 13 V-J signature told ophthalmopathy apart from stable hyperthyroidism with 85% to 90% sensitivity and approximately 81% specificity, and in testing the same model reached 80%/75%.

In the ophthalmopathy patients, disease was moderately to severely active, with a Clinical Activity Score of 3 or more, a NOSPECS grade of 4 or more, and a duration of less than 3 months. Any patient with an uncontrolled infection, another autoimmune disease, pregnancy or lactation was excluded. Clinical symptoms, serum thyroxine and TRAb, thyroid ultrasound, and orbital computed tomography formed the basis for the diagnoses. Ficoll-Paque density gradient centrifugation was used to isolate PBMCs from about 10 ml of fresh peripheral blood. Total RNA was extracted using Trizol reagent, and RNA quality was assessed on an Agilent 2100 Bioanalyzer.

This sequence was found in a woman in her 70s with Graves' ophthalmopathy. The sequence links TRBV12-3 or TRBV12-4 to TRBJ1-1, with TRBD1 matching 7 junction bases. What was sequenced was blood. The CDR3 protein sequence reads: CATTGDTEAFF. The DNA is TGTGCCACTACAGGGGACACTGAAGCTTTCTTT.